The 31 T cell receptor beta chains below come from one sample, sequenced in a study of cytotoxic CD8 clonotypes in ibrutinib-treated CLL. Libraries were prepared by immunoSEQ multiplex PCR; TCRdb keeps only in-frame clonotypes and omits some of them. In the table there are 100,000 to 150,000 clones, 70% to 90% of which are singletons. The sequencing used PBMCs, collected after 24 months of ibrutinib treatment. The receptors here all came from a human donor with chronic lymphocytic leukemia.

The chain links TRBV28 to TRBJ1-1; no reliable D call. The germline V gene encodes CDR1 MDHEN and CDR2 SYDVKM. The CDR3 runs to 14 residues. The ends were cut back, 6 bases at V and 0 bases at J, with 11 bases in the middle. CDR3 region: CASRAPGLNTEAFF. The CDR3 nucleotides read TGTGCCAGCAGAGCCCCCGGACTGAACACTGAAGCTTTCTTT. The whole variable domain, filled in from reference TRBV28 and TRBJ1-1, reads DVKVTQSSRYLVKRTGEKVFLECVQDMDHENMFWYRQDPGLGLRLIYFSYDVKMKEKGDIPEGYSVSREKKERFSLILESASTNQTSMYLCASRAPGLNTEAFFGQGTRLTVV.

The V and J genes are TRBV28 and TRBJ2-7; D unclear. V lost 2 bases, J lost 8 bases, and 10 bases lay in between. The CDR3 has 12 residues. Per the germline V gene, CDR1 is MDHEN and CDR2 is SYDVKM. The CDR3 bases are TGTGCCAGCAGTTTACTGATATCGCAGCAGTACTTC. It is translated as CASSLLISQQYF.

A note on this clone: This sample includes further DNA sequences coding for the same CDR3. V and J are TRBV10-3 and TRBJ2-7; D uncertain. The germline V and J ends were trimmed by 3 bases and 0 bases, with 6 bases remaining between them. CDR1 is ENHRY, CDR2 SYGVKD, per germline. The CDR3 extends over 13 amino acids. CDR3 bases: TGTGCCATCAGTGAATCTAGCTCCTACGAGCAGTACTTC. Amino acids: CAISESSSYEQYF.

The chain uses TRBV5-8 and TRBJ2-1; 13 bases fit TRBD2. Looked up from germline, CDR1 is SGHTS and CDR2 is YDEGEE. CDR3 length: 16 residues. V shed 6 bases and J 1 base; nucleotides not matched to a gene: 4. This CDR3 reads CASTVGLAGSYNEQFF. The CDR3 nucleotides are TGTGCCAGCACCGTGGGACTAGCGGGATCCTACAATGAGCAGTTCTTC.

The rearrangement joins TRBV28 to TRBJ1-5, with a tentative D call TRBD1 (6 bases). The CDR3 is made up of 16 amino acids. Trimming left V 5 bases short and J 3 bases short, with 17 bases between. Germline V gene lookup returns CDR1 MDHEN and CDR2 SYDVKM. The CDR3 nucleotides read TGTGCCAGCAGTACAACTCAGGGGATTCTCAATCAGCCCCAGCATTTT. It translates to CASSTTQGILNQPQHF.

This sequence joins TRBV19 and TRBJ2-7; the D gene is possibly TRBD1 (6 bases). Trimming removed 4 bases at V and 2 bases at J, with 9 bases between. The CDR3 spans 13 residues. Germline V lookup: CDR1 LNHDA, CDR2 SQIVND (reference sequence). Here the CDR3 DNA reads TGTGCCAGTAGTACGGACAGTGCCTACGAGCAGTACTTC. Translating it yields CASSTDSAYEQYF. Using reference TRBV19 and TRBJ2-7 for the parts outside the CDR3, the full variable domain is DGGITQSPKYLFRKEGQNVTLSCEQNLNHDAMYWYRQDPGQGLRLIYYSQIVNDFQKGDIAEGYSVSREKKESFPLTVTSAQKNPTAFYLCASSTDSAYEQYFGPGTRLTVT.

This chain connects TRBV7-2 to TRBJ2-5; maybe TRBD2 (7 bases). There are 15 residues in the CDR3. V was shortened by 5 bases and J by 4 bases, with 17 bases between the two germline ends. The V gene's germline CDR1 is SGHTA and CDR2 FQGNSA. The CDR3 region is CASSPQWGGRETQYF. CDR3 coding DNA: TGTGCCAGCAGCCCCCAATGGGGGGGGCGAGAGACCCAGTACTTC. Supplemented by reference TRBV7-2 and TRBJ2-5, the full variable domain reads GAGVSQSPSNKVTEKGKDVELRCDPISGHTALYWYRQSLGQGLEFLIYFQGNSAPDKSGLPSDRFSAERTGGSVSTLTIQRTQQEDSAVYLCASSPQWGGRETQYFGPGTRLLVL.

The chain is built from TRBV6-1 and TRBJ2-7; D is perhaps TRBD1 or TRBD2 (5 bases each). Per germline, CDR1 MNHNS and CDR2 SASEGT. Trimming shortened V by 7 bases and J by 8 bases, and 18 bases separated the two germline ends. The CDR3 totals 13 residues. The CDR3 nucleotides are TGTGCCAGCACAACCCGGGACCTCAGGAAGCAGTACTTC. Translating it yields CASTTRDLRKQYF.

The chain employs TRBV11-2 and TRBJ2-7, with D unresolved. This CDR3 is 15 amino acids long. The germline V gene encodes CDR1 SGHAT and CDR2 FQNNGV. V shed 3 bases and J shed 2 bases, with 14 bases lying between them. CDR3 DNA: TGTGCCAGCAGCTTGCGTCTGGGCCTTGCCTACGAGCAGTACTTC. Translation gives CASSLRLGLAYEQYF.

The genes are TRBV23-1 and TRBJ1-1; 8 bases are a match to TRBD1. TRBV23-1 is an ORF; its function is uncertain. The V and J ends lost 3 bases and 5 bases, in that order; junction bases with no gene match: 8. There are 15 residues in the CDR3. CDR3 sequence reads: CASSQVRTGQTEAFF. CDR3 nucleotide sequence: TGCGCCAGCAGTCAGGTAAGGACAGGGCAAACTGAAGCTTTCTTT.

This clone occurred once. The V and J genes are TRBV5-1 and TRBJ2-7; 9 bases map to TRBD1. The V gene's germline CDR1 is SGHRS and CDR2 YFSETQ. The CDR3 totals 14 residues. J lost 6 bases, V lost 5 bases, and 9 bases had no gene match. The CDR3 nucleotides read TGCGCCAGCAGACCAACCGGGACAGGGACCGAGCAGTACTTC. Its protein is CASRPTGTGTEQYF. Supplemented by reference TRBV5-1 and TRBJ2-7, the full variable domain reads KAGVTQTPRYLIKTRGQQVTLSCSPISGHRSVSWYQQTPGQGLQFLFEYFSETQRNKGNFPGRFSGRQFSNSRSEMNVSTLELGDSALYLCASRPTGTGTEQYFGPGTRLTVT.

The rearrangement uses TRBV15 and TRBJ1-2; possible D gene TRBD1, 5 bases. Trimming removed 6 bases at V and 5 bases at J, with 13 bases between. The CDR3 runs to 13 residues. Germline V gene sequence: CDR1 LNHNV, CDR2 YYDKDF (reference sequence). The CDR3 sequence is CATSVDRVYGYTF. CDR3 coding DNA: TGTGCCACCAGTGTCGACAGAGTATATGGCTACACCTTC.

This chain joins TRBV13 and TRBJ1-2; 8 nucleotides align to TRBD1. The CDR3 length is 15 residues. The V and J ends lost 0 bases and 4 bases, in that order; junction bases with no gene match: 4. Germline V CDR1 and CDR2: PRHDT, FYEKMQ (reference sequence). In DNA, the CDR3 is TGTGCCAGCAGCTTAGGGCAGGGGGCGATCTATGGCTACACCTTC. This codes for CASSLGQGAIYGYTF.

The rearrangement joins TRBV7-2 to TRBJ2-7; 8 nucleotides line up with TRBD2. From germline, CDR1 is SGHTA and CDR2 FQGNSA. The V segment lost 0 bases and the J segment 3 bases; nucleotides outside the gene matches: 7. The CDR3 covers 16 residues. In DNA form, the CDR3 reads TGTGCCAGCAGCTTAGCGCTACGGGGGGGACTCTACGAGCAGTACTTC. This encodes CASSLALRGGLYEQYF. Complete variable domain (other parts from reference TRBV7-2 and TRBJ2-7): GAGVSQSPSNKVTEKGKDVELRCDPISGHTALYWYRQSLGQGLEFLIYFQGNSAPDKSGLPSDRFSAERTGGSVSTLTIQRTQQEDSAVYLCASSLALRGGLYEQYFGPGTRLTVT.

The rearrangement uses TRBV6-1 and TRBJ2-2; D might be TRBD1 (5 bases). Germline V gives CDR1 MNHNS, CDR2 SASEGT. V was cut by 7 bases and J by 6 bases, with 18 bases left in between. This CDR3 has 15 residues. CDR3 loop: CASNARLGASGELFF. The CDR3 DNA follows: TGTGCCAGCAATGCCCGGCTAGGGGCTTCCGGGGAGCTGTTTTTT.

This clone has only one observation. The chain links TRBV9 to TRBJ2-3; 12 nucleotides align to TRBD2. This CDR3 has 17 amino acids. Trimming at V came to 0 bases and at J to 4 bases, leaving 6 bases not matched to a gene. Germline CDR1 is SGDLS and CDR2 is YYNGEE. The DNA for the CDR3 is TGTGCCAGCAGCGTAGCTGGGCTAGCGGGGGGGTCAGATACGCAGTATTTT. Its translation is CASSVAGLAGGSDTQYF. Using reference TRBV9 and TRBJ2-3 for the parts outside the CDR3, the full variable domain is DSGVTQTPKHLITATGQRVTLRCSPRSGDLSVYWYQQSLDQGLQFLIQYYNGEERAKGNILERFSAQQFPDLHSELNLSSLELGDSALYFCASSVAGLAGGSDTQYFGPGTRLTVL.

The chain uses TRBV28 and TRBJ2-1, with 10 bases that match TRBD2. V dropped 6 bases and J dropped 3; count of bases not matched to a gene: 8. The CDR3 consists of 16 residues. Germline CDR1 and CDR2: MDHEN and SYDVKM. This CDR3 reads CASSPSGRGLYNEQFF. The DNA for the CDR3 is TGTGCCAGCAGCCCTAGCGGGAGAGGTCTCTACAATGAGCAGTTCTTC.

The chain has TRBV10-3 and TRBJ1-5; D gene ambiguous. Germline-derived CDR1 and CDR2 are ENHRY and SYGVKD. The CDR3 extends over 15 amino acids. Trimming took off 10 bases at V and 4 bases at J, with 20 bases between the two ends. The CDR3 here is CASQSPLSPNQPQHF. CDR3 DNA sequence: TGTGCCAGCCAAAGTCCATTATCTCCGAATCAGCCCCAGCATTTT.

The chain employs TRBV27 and TRBJ2-7, with TRBD2 identical over 7 bases. V dropped 3 bases and J dropped 3; count of bases not matched to a gene: 5. CDR3 length: 14 residues. The germline V gene has CDR1 MNHEY and CDR2 SMNVEV (reference sequence). CDR3 DNA: TGTGCCAGCAGTTTTTTGGGGAGGGGCTACGAGCAGTACTTC. Its protein is CASSFLGRGYEQYF.

This CDR3 reads CATSRGKGGPFSSYEQYF. The CDR3 DNA reads as TGTGCCACCAGCAGAGGAAAGGGGGGACCTTTTTCTTCCTACGAGCAGTACTTC. V usage is TRBV15 and J usage is TRBJ2-7; possibly TRBD1 or TRBD2 for D (6 bases each). Per germline, CDR1 LNHNV and CDR2 YYDKDF (reference sequence). This CDR3 region has 18 residues. V lost 1 base and J 1 base, leaving 20 bases between the germline ends. Drawing the rest from reference TRBV15 and TRBJ2-7, the complete variable domain is DAMVIQNPRYQVTQFGKPVTLSCSQTLNHNVMYWYQQKSSQAPKLLFHYYDKDFNNEADTPDNFQSRRPNTSFCFLDIRSPGLGDTAMYLCATSRGKGGPFSSYEQYFGPGTRLTVT.

The J gene is TRBJ1-2, the V gene TRBV28; TRBD1 agrees at 8 bases. CDR3 length equals 13 residues. The J segment lost 7 bases and the V segment lost 3 bases, leaving 4 bases of the junction unmatched. Germline V lookup: CDR1 MDHEN, CDR2 SYDVKM. CDR3 nucleotide sequence: TGTGCCAGCAGTTTGCCTGACAGGGGTGGCTACACCTTC. Encoded protein: CASSLPDRGGYTF.

V and J are TRBV4-3 and TRBJ2-7, with D hard to call. The ends were cut back, 2 bases at V and 3 bases at J, with 20 bases in the middle. The CDR3 length is 17 residues. Germline loops: CDR1 LGHNA, CDR2 YSLEER. The CDR3 sequence: CASSQPVGRRSNYEQYF. The CDR3 coding sequence is TGCGCCAGCAGCCAACCGGTCGGGCGGAGATCAAACTACGAGCAGTACTTC.

In its sample, this clone was seen a few times. V is TRBV7-9 and J is TRBJ2-7; TRBD1 might be the D (6 bases). V lost 4 bases and J lost 4, with 11 bases in between. Germline lookup yields CDR1 SEHNR and CDR2 FQNEAQ (reference sequence). CDR3 size: 13 residues. The CDR3 DNA sequence: TGTGCCAGCAGCTCGCAGGGGAAATACGAGCAGTACTTC. It translates to CASSSQGKYEQYF. Together with reference TRBV7-9 and TRBJ2-7, the CDR3 gives the full variable domain: DTGVSQNPRHKITKRGQNVTFRCDPISEHNRLYWYRQTLGQGPEFLTYFQNEAQLEKSRLLSDRFSAERPKGSFSTLEIQRTEQGDSAMYLCASSSQGKYEQYFGPGTRLTVT.

The gene calls are TRBV4-3 and TRBJ2-2, with 7 bases matching TRBD1. Germline assignment: CDR1 LGHNA and CDR2 YSLEER. This CDR3 is 16 amino acids long. With 0 bases clipped from V and 4 bases from J, the junction kept 5 bases outside the gene matches. The CDR3 sequence: CASSQDFQGVTGELFF. CDR3 nucleotides: TGCGCCAGCAGCCAAGATTTCCAGGGGGTCACCGGGGAGCTGTTTTTT.

The chain uses TRBV27 and TRBJ1-2, with D tentatively TRBD1 (6 bases). Looked up from germline, CDR1 is MNHEY and CDR2 is SMNVEV (reference sequence). CDR3 length equals 15 residues. Deletions cut 5 bases from V and 4 bases from J, with 17 bases between. CDR3 protein: CASSDQGLGSYGYTF. The CDR3 DNA reads as TGTGCCAGCAGTGACCAGGGGTTGGGCTCCTATGGCTACACCTTC.

CDR3 sequence reads: CASSPTGAPDYGYTF. The CDR3 coding sequence is TGTGCCAGCTCACCTACAGGGGCGCCGGACTATGGCTACACCTTC. The chain employs TRBV18 and TRBJ1-2; 7 positions agree with TRBD1. Germline V gene sequence: CDR1 KGHSH, CDR2 LQKENI. The CDR3 length is 15 residues. V was pared by 3 bases and J by 3 bases, with 7 bases of the junction left unmatched.

V usage is TRBV28 and J usage is TRBJ1-2; D perhaps matches TRBD1 (5 bases). CDR3 size: 16 residues. Looked up from germline, CDR1 is MDHEN and CDR2 is SYDVKM. V shed 3 bases and J shed 5 bases, with 19 bases lying between them. The CDR3 here is CASSLYRSLMVYGYTF. For the CDR3, the DNA is TGTGCCAGCAGTTTGTACAGGTCCTTGATGGTATATGGCTACACCTTC.

This clone was found a few times. The chain combines TRBV7-2 with TRBJ2-7; weak D call: TRBD2 (5 bases). The germline CDR1 and CDR2 sequences are SGHTA and FQGNSA. The CDR3 contains 15 residues. V dropped 1 base and J dropped 3 bases, with 13 bases sitting between them. CDR3: CASSLVPREIYEQYF. The CDR3 region has the DNA TGTGCCAGCAGCTTAGTCCCTAGGGAGATCTACGAGCAGTACTTC. Filled out from reference TRBV7-2 and TRBJ2-7, the complete variable domain reads GAGVSQSPSNKVTEKGKDVELRCDPISGHTALYWYRQSLGQGLEFLIYFQGNSAPDKSGLPSDRFSAERTGGSVSTLTIQRTQQEDSAVYLCASSLVPREIYEQYFGPGTRLTVT.

This clone was detected only once. This chain connects TRBV4-3 to TRBJ2-3; 8 bases map to TRBD2. The CDR3 runs to 18 residues. From germline, CDR1 is LGHNA and CDR2 YSLEER. V trimming: 0 bases; J trimming: 7 bases; junction bases outside the gene matches: 15. CDR3 sequence reads: CASSQEWRGVRPHNTQYF. In DNA form, the CDR3 reads TGCGCCAGCAGCCAAGAATGGCGGGGGGTCCGCCCCCACAATACGCAGTATTTT.

This clone was picked up one time. V usage is TRBV5-1 and J usage is TRBJ2-5; D possibly corresponds to TRBD2 (5 bases). The CDR3 has 13 residues. The ends were cut back, 6 bases at V and 5 bases at J, with 14 bases in the middle. Germline CDR1 is SGHRS and CDR2 is YFSETQ. The CDR3 nucleotides read TGCGCCAGCACCCCCGAGGGTTGGGAGACCCAGTACTTC. Translated, it gives CASTPEGWETQYF.

The chain joins TRBV18 to TRBJ2-2; D uncertain. Germline lookup yields CDR1 KGHSH and CDR2 LQKENI. Trimming shortened V by 0 bases and J by 0 bases, and 8 bases separated the two germline ends. CDR3 size: 16 residues. The chain's CDR3 is CASSPPLVPNTGELFF. The CDR3 DNA reads TGTGCCAGCTCACCACCATTGGTGCCGAACACCGGGGAGCTGTTTTTT. The full variable domain, in which reference TRBV18 and TRBJ2-2 provide the parts outside the CDR3, is NAGVMQNPRHLVRRRGQEARLRCSPMKGHSHVYWYRQLPEEGLKFMVYLQKENIIDESGMPKERFSAEFPKEGPSILRIQQVVRGDSAAYFCASSPPLVPNTGELFFGEGSRLTVL.